This section outlines one TCR beta chain sequence together with its context. The antigen it recognizes is unknown. Per-base qualities were not stored, and no clone one base away is much larger. TCR CDR3 regions were amplified from genomic DNA by multiplex PCR using the deep immunoSEQ assay. Extracted genomic DNA from each cell subset was spread evenly across all wells of several immunoSEQ 96-well plates, with each plate serving as a replicate. For sorted subsets, around 200 ng genomic DNA, equal to about 30,000 T cell genomes, was loaded into each replicate PCR. Purified libraries were quantified with a Qubit 3.0 fluorometer, sized on a Bioanalyzer 2100, and re-quantified with the KAPA Library Quantification kit. A separate single-read 150-cycle Illumina NextSeq 550 flow cell was used to sequence each immunoSEQ 96-well plate. The study's own analysis went as follows. Because the immunoSEQ output included only junctional sequences and no quality scores, the filtering could not be the same as the filtering used for full-length reads. To assign V/J genes and CDR3, sequences were annotated against IMGT germline references using PyIR, a Python wrapper for IgBLAST v1.9. Reads were removed for weak V/J assignments (E-value above 1e-6), missing CDR3, stop codons, out-of-frame junctions, or ambiguous translated residues. V3J clonotypes were defined by identical inferred V gene, J gene, and CDR3 amino acid sequence. To compute the percentage overlap between repertoires, the number of shared unique clonotypes was divided by the size of the smaller repertoire. RTK rarefaction, the Chao1 estimator, and Recon v2.1 estimates of unobserved clonotypes were used to assess repertoire richness. OLGA was used to compute generation probabilities for all TCRbeta clonotypes that the gDNA method yielded from four donors. TCRdb mirrors the immuneACCESS table, restricted to in-frame sequences. Some clones are absent from its copies; in checked studies, under half trace to an unresolved V gene, and the reason for the others is unknown. V, J and clone size derive from that table, while D and trimming were established from the DNA sequence. The sample contains 2 million to 3 million clones, approximately 93% of them found a single time. The ten biggest clones cover about 0.34% of the sample.

The junction carries 3 bases between V and J, which are trimmed by 3 bases and 5 bases respectively. CDR1 and CDR2 (SGHTA, FQGNSA) derive from the germline V gene. The CDR3, cysteine through phenylalanine, is 11 amino acids long. The only DNA kept is the CDR3, 33 bases in frame from the first base. The data derive from a study of shared clonotypes between healthy human individuals (dated by TCRdb to 2018 to 2021). About the investigation overall: The cohort comprised two women and three men aged 18 to 49 years. To increase sequencing depth and limit assay-specific biases, different laboratories used diverse techniques to prepare libraries and sequence TCR repertoires. Between about 0.8 and 9 billion PBMCs per donor were obtained by leukapheresis. Per donor, three plates each were used for CD4 naive and CD4 memory, two for CD8 naive, and one for CD8 memory. To estimate repertoire size and how much clonotype sharing occurs between individuals, the study deeply sequenced the blood TCR repertoires of roughly 5 healthy adults.

General conclusions and limits of the study: The small number of donors limited the genetic and exposure-history diversity represented. Only blood was sampled, and tissue TCR repertoires likely differ from those in blood. Naive subsets generally had larger estimated clonotype richness than memory subsets did. Sharing across a handful of donors was observed for around 5% of naive CD4, about 3.2% of naive CD8, over 2% of memory CD4, and around 0.44% of memory CD8 clonotypes. Even with the large sequencing depth, rarefaction of the sorted-subset datasets indicated that sequencing was incomplete. Compared with non-shared clonotypes, clonotypes shared by all four sorted-subset donors had higher generation probabilities. Pairwise subsampling led to the expectation that sequencing depth would affect the degree of clonotype sharing among donors.

Healthy HIV-negative adults with no recently reported acute infections or vaccinations were included as donors. Only Caucasian adults living in Nashville, Tennessee, USA were represented among the donors. CD4+ T cells were enriched by magnetic negative selection, after which naive cells were positively selected on CD45RA and the negative fraction was taken as the memory subset. After blood collection by leukapheresis, PBMCs were isolated using Ficoll-Histopaque density gradient centrifugation and then cryopreserved in the vapor phase of liquid nitrogen. Purity and quantity of every magnetically sorted T cell population were checked by analytical flow cytometry. Genomic DNA was isolated from each sorted fraction and quantified by UV absorbance on a Nanodrop 2000c.

In this chain, TRBV7-2 is recombined with TRBJ2-3; the D gene cannot be named for sure. The receptor was derived from a man aged 18-30 years in good health. Some clones in this sample may be carry-over from other donors' samples. Material for sequencing was naive CD4+ T cells from PBMCs. The meaning of the sample's cell subset or site label: CD45RA+ positively selected. Here is the DNA: TGTGCCAGCAGCTTTGAAGATACGCAGTATTTT. Its protein product is CASSFEDTQYF.